The sequence of this T cell receptor (beta chain) was determined in a study of cytomegalovirus exposure and HLA in healthy donors. Overall study results and limits: A later analysis associated approximately 17,000 TCR beta sequences with HLA alleles at a 0.05 false discovery rate.

Germline assignment: CDR1 SGHRS and CDR2 YFSETQ. With 2 bases clipped from V and 3 bases from J, the junction kept 9 bases outside the gene matches. The CDR3 runs to 17 residues. Remarks on this clone: Its antigen is currently unknown.

Primers: 60 Vbeta forward and 13 Jbeta reverse. TCRdb keeps only in-frame clones here, not all; method: immunoSEQ multiplex PCR. The top ten hold approximately 2% of the sample, which has fewer than 250,000 clones, around 73% seen once. This chain uses TRBV5-1 with TRBJ2-3; TRBD2 agrees at 10 bases. The sequence came from a woman aged 30 to 39 in good health and CMV-seropositive. The sample taken for sequencing was PBMCs. Here the CDR3 DNA reads TGCGCCAGCAGCTTAAGCCCTAGCGGGGGCGCGACAGATACGCAGTATTTT. Translation: CASSLSPSGGATDTQYF.